This T cell receptor beta chain was retrieved from a study of blood T cell repertoires in COVID-19. By share, this clone counts as medium-sized. Produced via immunoSEQ multiplex PCR; TCRdb's table is partial and in-frame only. There are about 42,000 clones in the sample; roughly 84% occur only once, and roughly an eighth lies in the top ten. This TCR was recovered from a human donor in a cohort sampled during active COVID-19. Source material: peripheral blood.

CDR3 nucleotides: TGTGCCAGCAGTGAAGCAACCGGGGTGAACACCGGGGAGCTGTTTTTT. Protein sequence: CASSEATGVNTGELFF. The chain links TRBV2 to TRBJ2-2; D is perhaps TRBD2 (5 bases). The germline V and J ends were trimmed by 0 bases and 1 base, with 9 bases remaining between them. The CDR3 totals 16 residues. Germline V gives CDR1 SNHLY, CDR2 FYNNEI.